The rows below give T cell receptor beta chains drawn from one sample of a study of control samples from healthy donors and cancer patients. Only in-frame clones appear in the TCRdb table, and some are missing; sequencing was by immunoSEQ multiplex PCR. Altogether about 170,000 clones are present, just over 90% being singletons, with the ten largest covering over 3.5%. Sequencing input: blood. The source of these receptors is a woman aged 60-75 years in good health. Both conserved end residues are part of each CDR3. Each record gives: J gene, D gene, V gene, clone size, CDR3 protein, CDR3 DNA. A D gene is named only where the DNA matches it firmly. Not all rows give a size; the values are once, few, many and, for expanded clones, a class.

>TRBJ1-2|TRBD1|TRBV4-2|NA
CASSPADRDYGYTF
TGTGCCAGCAGCCCCGCGGACAGGGACTATGGCTACACCTTC
>TRBJ2-2|TRBD2|TRBV5-1|NA
CASSARLAGGHRGAVF
TGCGCCAGCAGCGCAAGACTAGCGGGGGGACACCGGGGAGCTGTTTTT
>TRBJ2-3|NA|TRBV5-1|once
CASSLLGGADTQYF
TGCGCCAGCAGCTTGTTAGGTGGAGCAGATACGCAGTATTTT
>TRBJ2-3|NA|TRBV7-2|NA
CASLKSGTEITDTQYF
TGTGCCAGCTTAAAGAGTGGGACGGAAATCACAGATACGCAGTATTTT
>TRBJ1-1|NA|TRBV10-3|NA
CAISDLSGNTEAFF
TGTGCCATCAGTGACCTCTCGGGGAACACTGAAGCTTTCTTT
>TRBJ1-2|NA|TRBV11-2|NA
CASSWESDGYTF
TGTGCCAGCAGCTGGGAGTCAGATGGCTACACCTTC
>TRBJ1-6|NA|TRBV9|NA
CASTSDLDSPLHF
TGTGCCAGCACCTCCGACTTGGATTCACCCCTCCACTTT
>TRBJ1-5|NA|TRBV7-2|NA
CASSLEDSNQPQHF
TGTGCCAGCAGCTTAGAGGACAGCAATCAGCCCCAGCATTTT
>TRBJ1-5|NA|TRBV30|NA
CAWSVEQINQPQHF
TGTGCCTGGAGTGTAGAACAGATCAATCAGCCCCAGCATTTT
>TRBJ2-1|NA|TRBV12-5|NA
CASGLLGSPNNEQFF
TGTGCTAGTGGTTTGTTGGGGTCCCCTAACAATGAGCAGTTCTTC
>TRBJ1-5|NA|TRBV18|NA
CASSPGANQPQHF
TGTGCCAGCTCACCCGGAGCAAATCAGCCCCAGCATTTT
>TRBJ1-5|TRBD1|TRBV28|NA
CASTDQTGVEQPQHF
TGTGCCAGCACCGATCAAACAGGGGTAGAACAGCCCCAGCATTTT
>TRBJ2-1|TRBD2|TRBV7-6|NA
CASSPGLAGGWDEQFF
TGTGCCAGCAGCCCGGGACTAGCGGGGGGGTGGGATGAGCAGTTCTTC
>TRBJ1-6|NA|TRBV19|NA
CASSVGGDSPLHF
TGTGCCAGTAGTGTCGGGGGCGACTCACCCCTCCACTTT
>TRBJ2-2|NA|TRBV24-1|few
CATSDRNQWGELFF
TGTGCCACCAGTGACCGAAACCAGTGGGGGGAGCTGTTTTTT
>TRBJ2-6|TRBD1|TRBV3-1/TRBV3-2|NA
CASSRRQGATGANVLTF
TGTGCCAGCAGCCGGAGACAGGGCGCGACTGGGGCCAACGTCCTGACTTTC
>TRBJ2-1|TRBD1|TRBV11-2|NA
CASSLGTGIGGEQFF
TGTGCCAGCAGCTTAGGGACAGGGATTGGAGGTGAGCAGTTCTTC
>TRBJ2-7|NA|TRBV7-2|once
CASSLVGGSEQYF
TGTGCCAGCAGCTTAGTTGGAGGAAGCGAGCAGTACTTC
>TRBJ2-3|NA|TRBV2|NA
CASMTEQYTDTQYF
TGTGCCAGCATGACTGAACAGTACACAGATACGCAGTATTTT
>TRBJ1-5|TRBD1|TRBV6-6|few
CASSWGQINQQPQHF
TGTGCCAGCAGCTGGGGACAGATCAATCAACAGCCCCAGCATTTT
>TRBJ2-3|NA|TRBV27|NA
CASTRLAGTDTQYF
TGTGCCAGCACCCGACTGGCAGGCACAGATACGCAGTATTTT
>TRBJ1-6|NA|TRBV9|NA
CASSVEAGGGHSPLHF
TGTGCCAGCAGCGTAGAGGCCGGGGGGGGACATTCACCCCTCCACTTT
>TRBJ1-2|TRBD1|TRBV4-3|once
CASSPTQGTIPSGYTF
TGCGCCAGCAGCCCAACACAGGGGACGATCCCTAGTGGCTACACCTTC
>TRBJ1-4|NA|TRBV4-3|NA
CASSQGFRGVTNEKLFF
TGCGCCAGCAGCCAAGGGTTCAGGGGCGTAACTAATGAAAAACTGTTTTTT
>TRBJ2-3|NA|TRBV7-9|NA
CASSLGAATDTQYF
TGTGCCAGCAGCTTAGGGGCGGCAACAGATACGCAGTATTTT
>TRBJ2-3|NA|TRBV10-1|NA
CASSEGLLLPLNSTDTQYF
TGCGCCAGCAGTGAGGGGCTTCTTCTGCCCCTCAATAGCACAGATACGCAGTATTTT
>TRBJ2-2|TRBD1|TRBV10-1|NA
CASSPSGTGRDTGELFF
TGCGCCAGCAGTCCCTCAGGGACAGGGAGGGACACCGGGGAGCTGTTTTTT
>TRBJ1-3|NA|TRBV5-1|NA
CASSLTDLSGNTIYF
TGCGCCAGCAGCTTGACGGACCTCTCTGGAAACACCATATATTTT
>TRBJ2-7|NA|TRBV7-2|NA
CASSLGGPKTYEQYF
TGTGCCAGCAGCTTAGGCGGGCCTAAAACCTACGAGCAGTACTTC
>TRBJ1-1|NA|TRBV7-2|NA
CASSRTWDTEAFF
TGTGCCAGCAGCCGAACATGGGACACTGAAGCTTTCTTT
>TRBJ1-3|TRBD1|TRBV18|NA
CASSPDRVGNTIYF
TGTGCCAGCTCACCGGACAGGGTTGGTAACACCATATATTTT
>TRBJ2-3|NA|TRBV18|NA
CASSLTLLRRFDTQYF
TGTGCCAGCTCTCTGACCCTGCTGAGAAGGTTCGATACGCAGTATTTT
>TRBJ2-2|NA|TRBV13|NA
CASSLPGRAGELFF
TGTGCCAGCAGCCTCCCGGGCAGGGCCGGGGAGCTGTTTTTT
>TRBJ1-1|NA|TRBV5-1|NA
CASSLAPGTNTEAFF
TGCGCCAGCAGCTTGGCCCCGGGTACGAACACTGAAGCTTTCTTT
>TRBJ2-7|NA|TRBV24-1|NA
CATGGTFPAYEQYF
TGTGCCACCGGGGGAACATTCCCAGCCTACGAGCAGTACTTC
>TRBJ1-4|NA|TRBV6-5|NA
CASSYSGREEKLFF
TGTGCCAGCAGTTACTCGGGCAGGGAGGAGAAACTGTTTTTT
>TRBJ1-3|NA|TRBV18|NA
CASSPISGRAGNTIYF
TGTGCCAGCTCACCAATCTCGGGCAGGGCTGGAAACACCATATATTTT
>TRBJ1-4|NA|TRBV9|NA
CASSVGSGGSNEKLFF
TGTGCCAGCAGCGTAGGATCGGGGGGTTCTAATGAAAAACTGTTTTTT
>TRBJ2-2|TRBD2|TRBV27|NA
CASRSSGGAGSTGELFF
TGTGCCAGCAGATCTAGCGGGGGGGCCGGGAGCACCGGGGAGCTGTTTTTT
>TRBJ1-1|NA|TRBV7-9|once
CASSPRQSSNTEAFF
TGTGCCAGCAGCCCCAGACAGAGTTCAAACACTGAAGCTTTCTTT
>TRBJ1-5|NA|TRBV19|NA
CASSTDRRAAQHF
TGTGCCAGTAGTACGGACAGACGTGCAGCCCAGCATTTT
>TRBJ2-7|TRBD1|TRBV7-9|NA
CASSLFLGQGPYEQYF
TGTGCCAGCAGCTTATTTCTAGGACAGGGACCCTACGAGCAGTACTTC
>TRBJ1-1|NA|TRBV18|NA
CASSPPKGRNTEAFF
TGTGCCAGCTCACCACCGAAGGGTAGGAACACTGAAGCTTTCTTT
>TRBJ1-6|NA|TRBV7-3|NA
CASRSPMRNSPLHF
TGTGCCAGCAGGTCCCCTATGAGGAATTCACCCCTCCACTTT
>TRBJ1-1|NA|TRBV9|once
CASSVGSGGWRTEAFF
TGTGCCAGCAGCGTAGGCTCGGGAGGTTGGCGCACTGAAGCTTTCTTT
>TRBJ1-3|NA|TRBV9|NA
CASATGNTIYF
TGTGCCAGCGCCACAGGAAACACCATATATTTT
>TRBJ1-2|NA|TRBV3-1/TRBV3-2|NA
CASSQGLSVRGYTF
TGTGCCAGCAGCCAAGGTCTCAGTGTTCGAGGCTACACCTTC
>TRBJ2-3|TRBD2|TRBV2|NA
CASESGGIADTQYF
TGTGCCAGCGAAAGCGGGGGGATAGCAGATACGCAGTATTTT
>TRBJ2-7|TRBD1|TRBV27|NA
CASSSQGQGGFTEQYF
TGTGCCAGCAGTTCCCAGGGACAGGGTGGGTTCACCGAGCAGTACTTC